One and the same sample provided the 18 T cell receptor beta chains below, sequenced in a study of cytomegalovirus exposure and HLA in healthy donors. PCR employed 60 Vbeta and 13 Jbeta primers. Profiled with immunoSEQ multiplex PCR; TCRdb holds only in-frame clones, not every one. Its clone listing holds about 130,000 clones. Sequences were obtained from PBMCs. Receptors originate from a woman between 35 and 50 years old in good health and CMV-seropositive.

V gene TRBV5-4 combines with J gene TRBJ1-6, with TRBD1 identical over 10 bases. The germline V gene has CDR1 SGHNT and CDR2 YYREEE (reference sequence). The CDR3 covers 15 residues. The V and J ends lost 4 bases and 8 bases, in that order; junction bases with no gene match: 6. The CDR3 reads CASSTGQGSDSPLHF. The CDR3 nucleotides read TGTGCCAGCAGCACGGGACAGGGGTCGGATTCACCCCTCCACTTT.

The chain couples TRBV20-1 to TRBJ2-7; D gene unclear. This CDR3 has 11 amino acids. With 1 base removed from V and 1 base from J, the gap between germline ends came to 2 bases. Germline-derived CDR1 and CDR2 are DFQATT and SNEGSKA (reference sequence). The CDR3 nucleotides are TGCAGTGCTAGAGTATCCTACGAGCAGTACTTC. It encodes CSARVSYEQYF.

J is TRBJ2-3 and V is TRBV19; possibly TRBD1 for D (6 bases). The CDR3 contains 13 residues. Between the trimmed V and J ends, which lost 4 bases and 2 bases, there was a span of 7 bases. CDR1 and CDR2 from the germline V gene are LNHDA and SQIVND (reference sequence). CDR3 sequence (DNA): TGTGCCAGTAGTACAGGGGTCACAGATACGCAGTATTTT. Protein product: CASSTGVTDTQYF.

The chain employs TRBV9 and TRBJ2-7, with TRBD2 matching 7 bases. Per the germline V gene, CDR1 is SGDLS and CDR2 is YYNGEE. This CDR3 comprises 15 residues. Unmatched junction bases numbered 3, after V lost 0 bases and J lost 0 bases. The CDR3 protein is CASSVASGTSYEQYF. The CDR3 DNA is TGTGCCAGCAGCGTAGCGAGCGGGACCTCCTACGAGCAGTACTTC. The full variable domain, in which reference TRBV9 and TRBJ2-7 provide the parts outside the CDR3, is DSGVTQTPKHLITATGQRVTLRCSPRSGDLSVYWYQQSLDQGLQFLIQYYNGEERAKGNILERFSAQQFPDLHSELNLSSLELGDSALYFCASSVASGTSYEQYFGPGTRLTVT.

The chain combines TRBV4-1 with TRBJ1-1; D is unresolved. CDR1 and CDR2 from the germline V gene are MGHRA and YSYEKL. Trimming removed 1 base at V and 8 bases at J, with 11 bases between. This CDR3 has 13 residues. The CDR3 sequence is CASSQVISREAFF. The CDR3, as DNA: TGCGCCAGCAGCCAAGTAATTAGTCGGGAAGCTTTCTTT.

V is TRBV30 and J is TRBJ1-1, with no clear D. Trimming removed 0 bases at V and 7 bases at J, with 12 bases between. This CDR3 spans 13 amino acids. Germline assignment: CDR1 GTSNPN and CDR2 SVGIG (reference sequence). The CDR3 protein is CAWSVIVRVEAFF. The CDR3 DNA follows: TGTGCCTGGAGTGTAATCGTCCGGGTTGAAGCTTTCTTT.

The chain is built from TRBV7-8 and TRBJ2-5; D unresolved. Judging by the DNA end, TRBJ2-7 fits better; the J call may be wrong. The CDR3 has 12 amino acids. Germline loops: CDR1 SGHVS, CDR2 FQNEAQ. The CDR3 DNA reads TGTGCCAGCAGCTTAGGTGTCTACGAGCAGTACTTC. Its translation: CASSLGVYEQYF.

The V and J genes are TRBV6-6 and TRBJ1-1; tentative D call: TRBD1 (6 bases). The germline CDR1 and CDR2 sequences are MNHNY and SVGAGI (reference sequence). The CDR3 totals 14 residues. Trimming left V 0 bases short and J 6 bases short, with 11 bases between. The CDR3: CASSYSRGSSEAFF. The CDR3 nucleotides read TGTGCCAGCAGTTACTCGAGGGGGAGTTCTGAAGCTTTCTTT.

V and J are TRBV10-3 and TRBJ2-5, with 10 bases fitting TRBD1. The germline gives CDR1 ENHRY, CDR2 SYGVKD. The junction had 14 bases not matched to a gene; V was cut back by 5 bases and J by 11 bases. The CDR3 consists of 15 residues. In nucleotides, the CDR3 is TGTGCCATCAGTCCAGGACAGGGGGAGGTTTATGGGCAGTACTTC. Translated: CAISPGQGEVYGQYF.

The chain uses TRBV5-8 and TRBJ2-7; 11 nucleotides agree with TRBD2. From germline, CDR1 is SGHTS and CDR2 YDEGEE. The CDR3 spans 18 residues. V lost 1 base to trimming and J lost 8 bases; unmatched junction nucleotides: 17. The CDR3 nucleotides are TGTGCCAGCAGCTTGAGGGCCCTTCTAGCGGGAGGATTCAGACAGCAGTACTTC. Its translation: CASSLRALLAGGFRQQYF.

The genes are TRBV7-3 and TRBJ2-1; 8 bases are a match to TRBD2. Trimming took 4 bases from V and 4 from J; bases not matched to a gene: 6. The germline V gene encodes CDR1 SGHTA and CDR2 FQGTGA. This CDR3 has 15 amino acids. The DNA of the CDR3 is TGTGCCAGCAGCTGGAGCGGGAGCGGATACAATGAGCAGTTCTTC. It codes for CASSWSGSGYNEQFF.

This rearrangement joins TRBV5-1 to TRBJ2-2; 7 bases map to TRBD2. V gave up 3 bases and J gave up 3 bases; unmatched junction bases: 5. Germline lookup yields CDR1 SGHRS and CDR2 YFSETQ. The CDR3 loop spans 15 amino acids. CDR3 region: CASSSTSAYTGELFF. The CDR3 DNA is TGCGCCAGCAGCTCTACTAGCGCGTACACCGGGGAGCTGTTTTTT.

The V call is TRBV30, the J call TRBJ2-7, with TRBD1 matching 11 bases. J was trimmed by 6 bases and V by 4 bases; bases with no gene match: 8. Germline values: CDR1 GTSNPN, CDR2 SVGIG (reference sequence). The CDR3 length is 14 residues. CDR3 nucleotide sequence: TGTGCCTGGAATCCGGGACAGGGGGGCTCCGAGCAGTACTTC. Translated, it gives CAWNPGQGGSEQYF. The whole variable domain, filled in from reference TRBV30 and TRBJ2-7, reads SQTIHQWPATLVQPVGSPLSLECTVEGTSNPNLYWYRQAAGRGLQLLFYSVGIGQISSEVPQNLSASRPQDRQFILSSKKLLLSDSGFYLCAWNPGQGGSEQYFGPGTRLTVT.

The chain has TRBV5-4 and TRBJ2-1; 8 nucleotides match TRBD1. J gave up 7 bases and V 5 bases, and 11 bases lay outside the gene matches. The CDR3 runs to 15 residues. Germline V lookup: CDR1 SGHNT, CDR2 YYREEE (reference sequence). In nucleotides, the CDR3 is TGTGCCAGCAGTCTTGACAGGGGCAGGGCTAATGAGCAGTTCTTC. This encodes CASSLDRGRANEQFF.

The rearrangement joins TRBV7-2 to TRBJ2-1; possible D gene TRBD2, 6 bases. Trimming removed 4 bases at V and 4 bases at J, with 14 bases between. The CDR3 spans 15 residues. Germline V gives CDR1 SGHTA, CDR2 FQGNSA. The CDR3 region is CASSSTKRVYNEQFF. DNA of the CDR3: TGTGCCAGCAGCTCTACTAAGCGGGTTTACAATGAGCAGTTCTTC.

V gene TRBV30 combines with J gene TRBJ2-7, with a tentative D call TRBD2 (6 bases). The ends were cut back, 2 bases at V and 5 bases at J, with 16 bases in the middle. CDR1 and CDR2 from the germline V gene are GTSNPN and SVGIG (reference sequence). This CDR3 is built from 14 residues. The CDR3 DNA is TGTGCCTGGAGTAGCAGGGCGGGAAGCGACGAGCAGTACTTC. Protein: CAWSSRAGSDEQYF.

The V call is TRBV7-9, the J call TRBJ2-7; 7 bases line up with TRBD1. This CDR3 has 13 residues. Looked up from germline, CDR1 is SEHNR and CDR2 is FQNEAQ (reference sequence). Trimming cost V 2 bases and J 4 bases; bases outside gene matches: 2. This CDR3 is CASSLPGGYEQYF. In DNA, the CDR3 is TGTGCCAGCAGCTTACCAGGGGGTTACGAGCAGTACTTC.

The chain links TRBV5-4 to TRBJ2-7; 9 bases map to TRBD1. Germline-derived CDR1 and CDR2 are SGHNT and YYREEE (reference sequence). The CDR3 sequence is 15 residues long. Trimming cost V 4 bases and J 0 bases; bases outside gene matches: 5. CDR3 nucleotide sequence: TGTGCCAGCAGCCTTGGACAGGGGAGCTCCTACGAGCAGTACTTC. Encoded protein: CASSLGQGSSYEQYF.